These 8 T cell receptor beta chains originate from one sample sequenced in a study of cytomegalovirus exposure and HLA in healthy donors. The study ran its PCR with 60 Vbeta and 13 Jbeta primers. The method was immunoSEQ multiplex PCR; TCRdb's version includes in-frame clones alone and lacks a portion of them. The clone table shows approximately 80,000 clones, with the ten largest holding 1% to 1.4%. The sequenced sample consisted of PBMCs. Receptor source: a woman in her twenties or thirties in good health and CMV-seronegative.

The chain links TRBV30 to TRBJ1-4; 8 nucleotides line up with TRBD1. Trimming at V came to 2 bases and at J to 8 bases, leaving 1 base not matched to a gene. CDR3 length equals 12 residues. CDR1 and CDR2 (germline): GTSNPN, SVGIG (reference sequence). CDR3 bases: TGTGCCTGGAGTACAGGGGGGGAAAAACTGTTTTTT. Encoded protein: CAWSTGGEKLFF.

The chain joins TRBV30 to TRBJ1-1; tentatively, D is TRBD1 (5 bases). Germline assignment: CDR1 GTSNPN and CDR2 SVGIG (reference sequence). V was cut by 0 bases and J by 1 base, with 15 bases left in between. The CDR3 has 16 amino acids. The CDR3 sequence is CAWSVRGSGRNTEAFF. The CDR3 bases are TGTGCCTGGAGTGTACGGGGGTCAGGCAGGAACACTGAAGCTTTCTTT.

The chain carries TRBV6-5 and TRBJ1-2; D unresolved. This CDR3 is built from 13 residues. Germline V gives CDR1 MNHEY, CDR2 SVGAGI. Trimming cost V 6 bases and J 6 bases, with 14 bases left between them. The CDR3 DNA follows: TGTGCCAGCAGACCTACTGGCCAGGATGGCTACACCTTC. Residues: CASRPTGQDGYTF.

The rearrangement links TRBV6-1 to TRBJ2-1; 11 bases line up with TRBD2. The CDR3 consists of 16 residues. The junction had 8 bases not matched to a gene; V was cut back by 2 bases and J by 8 bases. Germline V gene lookup returns CDR1 MNHNS and CDR2 SASEGT. The CDR3 DNA reads TGTGCCAGCAGTGAAACGACTAGCGGGATGAGGCATGAGCAGTTCTTC. Its translation: CASSETTSGMRHEQFF.

The chain carries TRBV19 and TRBJ1-2; 8 bases line up with TRBD1. CDR3 length equals 15 residues. Germline loops: CDR1 LNHDA, CDR2 SQIVND (reference sequence). V lost 5 bases, J lost 4 bases, and 9 bases stayed unmatched. The CDR3 coding sequence is TGTGCCAGTAGTTTGGGACAGGCGCCGATCTATGGCTACACCTTC. Translated: CASSLGQAPIYGYTF.

V is TRBV19 and J is TRBJ1-5, with TRBD1 identical over 8 bases. V shed 3 bases and J 5 bases; nucleotides not matched to a gene: 3. This CDR3 is 14 amino acids long. From germline, CDR1 is LNHDA and CDR2 SQIVND (reference sequence). CDR3 in DNA: TGTGCCAGTAGTATTTCACAGGGGGATCAGCCCCAGCATTTT. Its translation: CASSISQGDQPQHF. Full variable domain (outside the CDR3, taken from reference TRBV19 and TRBJ1-5): DGGITQSPKYLFRKEGQNVTLSCEQNLNHDAMYWYRQDPGQGLRLIYYSQIVNDFQKGDIAEGYSVSREKKESFPLTVTSAQKNPTAFYLCASSISQGDQPQHFGDGTRLSIL.

V is TRBV19 and J is TRBJ2-1, with 11 bases matching TRBD2. The length of the CDR3 is 16 residues. After removal of 2 bases from V and 7 bases from J, the junction contained 7 bases not matched to a gene. Germline V CDR1 and CDR2: LNHDA, SQIVND (reference sequence). CDR3 sequence: CASSITYSGGGNEQFF. The CDR3 nucleotides are TGTGCCAGTAGTATAACCTATAGCGGGGGGGGTAATGAGCAGTTCTTC.

This sequence joins TRBV27 and TRBJ1-4; 8 bases match TRBD1. This CDR3 contains 15 residues. The J segment lost 2 bases and the V segment lost 7 bases, leaving 6 bases of the junction unmatched. Germline V gene sequence: CDR1 MNHEY, CDR2 SMNVEV (reference sequence). CDR3 region: CASKGQGLTNEKLFF. The CDR3 region has the DNA TGTGCCAGCAAAGGACAGGGTTTGACTAATGAAAAACTGTTTTTT.